This T cell receptor (beta chain) originates from a study of blood T cell repertoires in COVID-19. About the study: Whether acute or convalescent, the COVID-19 samples came from the United States, Italy and Spain. PBMCs, B-cell-depleted T cells, or T cells were the source of the cDNA or gDNA that made up the material.

Trimming removed 5 bases from V and 11 bases from J; junction bases left unmatched: 3. The germline CDR1 and CDR2 sequences are MNHEY and SVGAGI. CDR3 length: 11 residues. Authors' methods: Amplification from reference gene primers served as the basis for estimated nucleated cell counts. Profiling relied on immunoSEQ multiplex PCR, and the TCRdb table lists in-frame clones only, not all of them. The V and J calls and clone size are taken from that table; D and trimming were inferred from the DNA. The table has roughly 220,000 clones, around 86% seen once. This TCR came from a young man who had recovered from COVID-19. The J gene is TRBJ2-7, the V gene TRBV6-5; 10 bases are a match to TRBD1. Material: peripheral blood. The CDR3 DNA is TGTGCCAGCAGTCAGGGGACAGGGGAGTACTTC. It encodes CASSQGTGEYF.